The 12 T cell receptor beta chains reported below all come from one sample, sequenced in a study of blood T cells in healthy people across ages. Alongside a J-beta primer mix, a sample-barcoded 5' primer served in a second PCR lasting about 7 to 12 cycles. TCRdb re-called the 5' RACE reads with MiXCR, one entry per CDR3 protein. The sample contains about 1.8 million distinct CDR3 sequences, less than 50% of which appear only once. Sample: blood. Receptor source: a woman in her 40s in good health.

The V and J genes are TRBV7-6 and TRBJ2-1; TRBD1 agrees at 8 bases. CDR3 length equals 16 residues. The germline CDR1 and CDR2 sequences are SGHVS and FNYEAQ. V was clipped by 5 bases and J by 6 bases; unmatched bases: 12. The CDR3 protein is CASSPGTGLLLNEQFF. The CDR3, as DNA: TGTGCCAGCAGCCCAGGGACAGGCTTACTCCTCAATGAGCAGTTCTTC.

This clonotype came up a few times. The chain links TRBV27 to TRBJ2-6; D ambiguous. Germline-derived CDR1 and CDR2 are MNHEY and SMNVEV (reference sequence). This CDR3 region has 13 residues. V was trimmed by 5 bases and J by 3 bases, leaving 5 bases between them. CDR3 sequence (DNA): TGTGCCAGCAGTAAGCTTGGGGCCAACGTCCTGACTTTC. This gives the protein CASSKLGANVLTF.

This chain joins TRBV10-3 and TRBJ2-7, with 8 nucleotides matching TRBD1. The CDR3 is 14 amino acids. Germline CDR1 reads ENHRY; CDR2 reads SYGVKD. The V segment lost 6 bases and the J segment 3 bases; nucleotides outside the gene matches: 7. The CDR3 here is CAIRRQGLGYEQYF. In DNA form, the CDR3 reads TGTGCCATCAGGCGACAGGGGTTAGGCTACGAGCAGTACTTC.

The gene calls are TRBV6-1 and TRBJ2-3; D tentatively fits TRBD1 or TRBD2 (5 bases each). Germline V gene sequence: CDR1 MNHNS, CDR2 SASEGT. This CDR3 comprises 15 residues. Trimming cost V 1 base and J 2 bases, with 10 bases left between them. DNA of the CDR3: TGTGCCAGCAGTGAAGTGGGACGGATCACAGATACGCAGTATTTT. Amino acid sequence: CASSEVGRITDTQYF.

The chain carries TRBV20-1 and TRBJ1-2; TRBD1 might be the D (6 bases). The V gene's germline CDR1 is DFQATT and CDR2 SNEGSKA (reference sequence). The CDR3 length is 15 residues. V lost 2 bases and J lost 3, with 16 bases in between. This CDR3 is CSARPDGQPDYGYTF. CDR3 sequence (DNA): TGCAGTGCTAGACCCGACGGACAGCCAGACTATGGCTACACCTTC.

The V call is TRBV9, the J call TRBJ2-1; 8 bases match TRBD2. V lost 0 bases and J lost 5; bases outside the gene matches: 10. The CDR3 is 17 amino acids. Germline V gene sequence: CDR1 SGDLS, CDR2 YYNGEE. CDR3 in amino acids: CASSVAPLVAGNNEQFF. CDR3 sequence (DNA): TGTGCCAGCAGCGTAGCTCCCTTGGTAGCGGGGAACAATGAGCAGTTCTTC.

The chain recombines TRBV5-6 with TRBJ2-4; 14 bases line up with TRBD2. Looked up from germline, CDR1 is SGHDT and CDR2 is YYEEEE. This CDR3 has 15 residues. V dropped 2 bases and J dropped 13; count of bases not matched to a gene: 8. The CDR3: CASSFRTSGGPEQYF. CDR3 nucleotides: TGTGCCAGCAGCTTCCGGACTAGCGGGGGGCCAGAGCAGTACTTC.

The rearrangement uses TRBV9 and TRBJ1-2, with D uncertain. The germline V gene has CDR1 SGDLS and CDR2 YYNGEE. Trimming removed 4 bases at V and 3 bases at J, with 7 bases between. CDR3 length: 12 amino acids. CDR3 amino acids: CASSSGHYGYTF. CDR3 sequence (DNA): TGTGCCAGCAGCTCTGGCCACTATGGCTACACCTTC.

CDR3 region: CASSPTGGLTNYGYTF. Written as DNA, the CDR3 is TGTGCCAGCAGTCCGACAGGGGGCCTCACTAACTATGGCTACACCTTC. V gene TRBV7-2 combines with J gene TRBJ1-2; TRBD1 agrees at 10 bases. V was pared by 6 bases and J by 0 bases, with 7 bases of the junction left unmatched. CDR1 is SGHTA, CDR2 FQGNSA, per germline. CDR3 size: 16 residues.

The chain recombines TRBV18 with TRBJ2-7, with D possibly TRBD1 on 5 matching bases. The germline V gene has CDR1 KGHSH and CDR2 LQKENI. The CDR3 consists of 13 residues. Deletions cut 2 bases from V and 6 bases from J, with 11 bases between. CDR3 residues: CASSPSRAGEQYF. The CDR3 bases are TGTGCCAGCTCACCAAGCAGGGCTGGCGAGCAGTACTTC.

In this sample, this clonotype turned up many times. The V call is TRBV28, the J call TRBJ2-5; tentative D call: TRBD1 (5 bases). The CDR3 extends over 15 amino acids. V shed 4 bases and J shed 4 bases, with 16 bases lying between them. Germline V CDR1 and CDR2: MDHEN, SYDVKM. The CDR3: CASSYQGPLGETQYF. Written as DNA, the CDR3 is TGTGCCAGCAGTTACCAGGGCCCGCTAGGAGAGACCCAGTACTTC.

In its sample, this clonotype was seen many times. The gene calls are TRBV5-1 and TRBJ2-5; D is perhaps TRBD2 (7 bases). The ends were cut back, 2 bases at V and 1 base at J, with 12 bases in the middle. In germline, CDR1 is SGHRS, CDR2 YFSETQ. The CDR3 sequence is 15 residues long. CDR3 region: CASSFRGGGQETQYF. In DNA, the CDR3 is TGCGCCAGCAGCTTCCGAGGGGGGGGCCAAGAGACCCAGTACTTC.